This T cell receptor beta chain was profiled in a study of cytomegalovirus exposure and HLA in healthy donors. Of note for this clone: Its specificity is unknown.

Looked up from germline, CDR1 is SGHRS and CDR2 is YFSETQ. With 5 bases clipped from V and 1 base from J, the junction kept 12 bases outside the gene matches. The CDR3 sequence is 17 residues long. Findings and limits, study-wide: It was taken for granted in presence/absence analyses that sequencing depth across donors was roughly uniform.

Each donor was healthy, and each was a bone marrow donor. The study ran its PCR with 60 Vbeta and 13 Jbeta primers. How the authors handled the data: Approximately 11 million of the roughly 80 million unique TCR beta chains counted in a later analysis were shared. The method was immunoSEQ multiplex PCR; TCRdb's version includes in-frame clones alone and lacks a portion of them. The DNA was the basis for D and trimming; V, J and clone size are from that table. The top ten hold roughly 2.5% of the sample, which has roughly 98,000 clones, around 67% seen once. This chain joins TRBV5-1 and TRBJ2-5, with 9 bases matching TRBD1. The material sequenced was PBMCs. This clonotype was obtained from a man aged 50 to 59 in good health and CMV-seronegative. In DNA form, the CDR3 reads TGCGCCAGCAGAACCCTGCCCGGGACAGGGTTCCAAGAGACCCAGTACTTC. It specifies CASRTLPGTGFQETQYF.